This T cell receptor (beta chain) was retrieved from a study of blood T cell repertoires in COVID-19 (dated by TCRdb to 2020 to 2021). For context, the study as a whole: Collaborator samples came from the United States, Italy and Spain and covered acute and convalescent phases of COVID-19. The prospective study material was composed of cDNA or gDNA derived from T cells, B-cell-depleted T cells, or PBMCs. The repertoires were released in a freely available public database meant as a resource for research on the immune response to SARS-CoV-2. Where available, HLA class I and class II types were taken from metadata supplied by the sample provider and were not determined by assay-based typing. The samples were drawn from the first 160 participants of the ongoing ImmuneRACE study and from under 1,500 subjects provided by 6 global collaborators. Deeply sampled blood TCRbeta repertoires from subjects exposed to, actively infected with, or recovered from COVID-19 were included in the dataset. Nearly every sample came with metadata listing a de-identified subject ID, COVID-19 status, age in years and sex.

Enrolling through a virtual design, the prospective study's participants ranged in age from roughly 18 to 89 years and lived across around 25 United States geographic areas. In the prospective study, participants were assigned to cohorts based on the clinical history participants reported in a screening survey and a study questionnaire. Recovered participants in ImmuneRACE Cohort 3 were defined by two consecutive negative NP/OP PCR tests, clearance by a healthcare professional, or resolution of symptoms. In the prospective study, mobile phlebotomists collected whole blood, serum and a nasopharyngeal or oropharyngeal swab from each participant. Additional blood draws and questionnaires over an approximately two-month period could optionally be provided by prospective study participants. Before DNA extraction, prospective study blood samples were shipped either frozen or at room temperature. Concerning this clone: This receptor's antigen is unknown. No clone much larger than this one lies a single base away; base qualities are absent.

TCRbeta CDR3 regions were amplified from genomic DNA using the immunoSEQ Assay, a bias-controlled multiplex PCR. The study's own analysis went as follows. The number of nucleated cells in each sample was estimated from the amplification of reference gene primers within the assay. Sequence reads were collapsed and filtered to measure the absolute abundance of every unique TCRbeta CDR3 rearrangement. For each sample, productive Simpson clonality was calculated as the square root of Simpson's diversity index across productive rearrangements. TCRdb took this table from immuneACCESS and kept in-frame rearrangements with V and J called. Such tables lack part of the clones; where checked against another copy, unresolved V genes explain under half of the gap, and the rest is unexplained. D and trimming were read from the DNA, whereas the V and J calls and clone size are those reported in that table. Across this sample there are roughly 380,000 clones, with more than 70% seen only once. About 1.5% of the sample comes from the top ten.

Measured from the cysteine to the phenylalanine, the CDR3 is 14 residues long. Kept here is only the CDR3 DNA, which spans 42 bases and is read in frame from base 1. V is reduced by 2 bases and J by 2 bases, leaving a spacing of 7 bases between them. Per the germline V gene (reference sequence), LNHDA is the CDR1 and SQIVND is the CDR2. Results and caveats for the whole study, not just this receptor: The amount of clinical and demographic metadata varied by source and participant and was provided uncurated.

Sequences were obtained from PBMCs or T cells enriched from blood (not recorded which). This sequence uses TRBV19 and TRBJ1-3; no D segment can be confidently identified. This TCR derives from a young man who had recovered from COVID-19. CDR3 protein: CASSIRRAGNTIYF. The nucleotide sequence is given as TGTGCCAGTAGTATACGGAGGGCTGGAAACACCATATATTTT.